Listed below are T cell receptor beta chains from one sample, sequenced in a study of a mutant IDH1 vaccine in newly diagnosed glioma. Antigens for these TCRs are unknown. The assay was immunoSEQ multiplex PCR, and TCRdb's table has in-frame clones only and misses some. Seen here are some 31,000 clones, less than 90% observed once, and the top ten hold 8.2%. Sequencing used PBMCs, obtained from a glioma patient whose treatment included an IDH1 peptide vaccine. The origin of the receptors is a woman aged 18 to 35 with glioma. Both conserved end residues are part of each CDR3. Fields, in order: CDR3 protein, V gene, J gene.

CASSLEYQVSTEAFF	TRBV5-1	TRBJ1-1
CASSSSWGTSGNTIYF	TRBV7-8	TRBJ1-3
CASSWGPLDSNQPQHF	TRBV6-5	TRBJ1-5
CASSYSAGGDTIYF	TRBV6-6	TRBJ1-3
CASRLGSAGEAFF	TRBV5-5	TRBJ1-1
CASSHQTGSNYGYTF	TRBV4-3	TRBJ1-2
CAWGEAYEQYF	TRBV30	TRBJ2-7
CASSLSASGGSPGELFF	TRBV5-1	TRBJ2-2
CASSQASMALNEQFF	TRBV4-1	TRBJ2-1
CASILRGTQGQGVETQYF	TRBV5-4	TRBJ2-5
CASSKGSSGANVLTF	TRBV21-1	TRBJ2-6
CASSQASWLTQETQYF	TRBV4-1	TRBJ2-5
CASNGQSSYNSPLHF	TRBV2	TRBJ1-6
CASNSGQLNTEAFF	TRBV2	TRBJ1-1
CSVELSTSSYNEQFF	TRBV29-1	TRBJ2-1
CASSLAMRGEAQFF	TRBV5-1	TRBJ2-1
CASSRDGRYEQYF	TRBV10-2	TRBJ2-7
CASSLSLETQYF	TRBV18	TRBJ2-5
CASRGSSYNEQFF	TRBV6-1	TRBJ2-1
CASSTIGEKLFF	TRBV5-4	TRBJ1-4
CASSPPHHQETQYF	TRBV18	TRBJ2-5
CAISESPGGINQPQHF	TRBV10-3	TRBJ1-5
CASSFSDRESANTGELFF	TRBV2	TRBJ2-2
CASSQDGAGGPNTGELFF	TRBV4-2	TRBJ2-2
CASRPGPEKLFF	TRBV6-1	TRBJ1-4
CASSNRQGGNTEAFF	TRBV19	TRBJ1-1
CASSPWTANYGYTF	TRBV19	TRBJ1-2
CASSIKETGGGKSYGYTF	TRBV19	TRBJ1-2
CASSATGGTEAFF	TRBV9	TRBJ1-1
CASSFGTANYGYTF	TRBV6-5	TRBJ1-2
CASSTGGGPTEAFF	TRBV28	TRBJ1-1